This entry describes one T cell receptor (beta chain). Its antigen is undetermined. Using immunoSEQ multiplex PCR, the repertoire was profiled, and TCRdb retains in-frame clones only, with some absent. The table lists roughly 700,000 clones, about nine tenths of them singletons. The sample originates from a study of shared clonotypes between healthy human individuals. General study points: Lower generation probabilities were found for non-shared clonotypes than for those shared by all four donors.

Germline loops: CDR1 MDHEN, CDR2 SYDVKM. The CDR3 spans 11 residues. Between the trimmed V and J ends, which lost 3 bases and 9 bases, there was a span of 6 bases. This receptor was taken from a man in his late teens or twenties in good health. Some clones in this sample may be carry-over from other donors' samples. The specimen sequenced was memory CD8+ T cells from PBMCs. The subset is: CD45RO+ cells pooled with CCR7-negative TemRA cells. V is TRBV28 and J is TRBJ2-1; no clear D gene. The CDR3 loop reads CASSFIGEQFF. In nucleotides, the CDR3 is TGTGCCAGCAGTTTTATAGGTGAGCAGTTCTTC.